This T cell receptor (beta chain) was recovered during a study of blood T cell repertoires in COVID-19. Study-wide background: Acute and convalescent COVID-19 specimens originated in the United States, Italy and Spain.

Original methodology: Nucleated cell number was recorded as an estimate derived from reference gene primer amplification. The data were produced by immunoSEQ multiplex PCR, yet TCRdb's version contains in-frame clones alone and is incomplete. That table furnishes V, J and clone size, whereas the DNA furnished D and trimming. The profile covers 360,000 or so clones, with approximately 89% appearing a single time and 3.5% to 4% taken by the ten largest. The CDR3 has 13 residues. V lost 2 bases, J lost 4 bases, and 9 bases lay in between. Germline V gives CDR1 SQVTM, CDR2 ANQGSEA. While infection was still active, Seattle patients were enrolled and then followed longitudinally.

The gene calls are TRBV29-1 and TRBJ2-1, with a tentative D call TRBD1 (6 bases). The sample consisted of peripheral blood. The receptor was isolated from a woman aged 55-70 years with COVID-19, enrolled during active disease. The CDR3 nucleotides read TGCAGCGTTGAACCAGGGGCTTACAATGAGCAGTTCTTC. Translating it yields CSVEPGAYNEQFF.